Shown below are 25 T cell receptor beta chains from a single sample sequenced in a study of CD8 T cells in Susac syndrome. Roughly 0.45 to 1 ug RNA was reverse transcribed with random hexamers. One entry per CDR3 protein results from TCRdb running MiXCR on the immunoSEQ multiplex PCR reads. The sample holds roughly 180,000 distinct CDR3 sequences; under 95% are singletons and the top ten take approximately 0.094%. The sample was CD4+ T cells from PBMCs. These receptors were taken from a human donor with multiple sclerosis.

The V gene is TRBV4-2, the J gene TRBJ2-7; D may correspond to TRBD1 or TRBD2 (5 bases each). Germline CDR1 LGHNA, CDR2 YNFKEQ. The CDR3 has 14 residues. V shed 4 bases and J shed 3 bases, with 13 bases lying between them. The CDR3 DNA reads TGTGCCAGCAGCCTGGGACCTGAGGGCTACGAGCAGTACTTC. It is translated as CASSLGPEGYEQYF.

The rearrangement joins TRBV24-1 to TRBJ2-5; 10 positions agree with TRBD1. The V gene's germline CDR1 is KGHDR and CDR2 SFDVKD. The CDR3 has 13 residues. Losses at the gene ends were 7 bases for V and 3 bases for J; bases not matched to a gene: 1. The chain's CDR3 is CATRGTGEETQYF. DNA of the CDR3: TGTGCCACCAGAGGGACAGGGGAAGAGACCCAGTACTTC.

CDR3 in amino acids: CSATTGSNQPQHF. The CDR3 DNA reads as TGCAGTGCTACCACAGGCAGCAATCAGCCCCAGCATTTT. The J gene is TRBJ1-5, the V gene TRBV20-1; D may be TRBD1 (5 bases). The V gene's germline CDR1 is DFQATT and CDR2 SNEGSKA (reference sequence). CDR3 length: 13 amino acids. V shed 4 bases and J shed 1 base, with 8 bases lying between them.

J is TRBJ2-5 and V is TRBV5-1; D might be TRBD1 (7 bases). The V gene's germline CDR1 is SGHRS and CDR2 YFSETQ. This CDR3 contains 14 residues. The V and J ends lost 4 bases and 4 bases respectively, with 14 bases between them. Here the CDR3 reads CASSRGTVGETQYF. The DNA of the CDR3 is TGCGCCAGCAGCCGGGGGACAGTCGGAGAGACCCAGTACTTC.

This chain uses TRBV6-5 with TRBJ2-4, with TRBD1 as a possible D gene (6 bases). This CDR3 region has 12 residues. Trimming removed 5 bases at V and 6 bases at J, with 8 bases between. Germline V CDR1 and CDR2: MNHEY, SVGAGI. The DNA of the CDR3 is TGTGCCAGCAGTCAACAGGGAAACATTCAGTACTTC. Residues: CASSQQGNIQYF.

CDR3 protein: CATSRVPAGEGNEQFF. As DNA, the CDR3 is TGTGCCACCAGCAGAGTGCCAGCGGGAGAAGGAAATGAGCAGTTCTTC. V and J are TRBV15 and TRBJ2-1; 8 nucleotides agree with TRBD2. The CDR3 length is 16 residues. Germline CDR1 is LNHNV and CDR2 is YYDKDF (reference sequence). Losses at the gene ends were 1 base for V and 7 bases for J; bases not matched to a gene: 9.

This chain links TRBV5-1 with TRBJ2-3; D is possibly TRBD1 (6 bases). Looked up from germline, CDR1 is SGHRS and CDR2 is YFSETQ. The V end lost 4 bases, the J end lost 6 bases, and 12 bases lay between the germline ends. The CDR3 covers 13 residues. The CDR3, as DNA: TGCGCCAGCAGCCTCAATACAGGGGATACGCAGTATTTT. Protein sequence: CASSLNTGDTQYF.

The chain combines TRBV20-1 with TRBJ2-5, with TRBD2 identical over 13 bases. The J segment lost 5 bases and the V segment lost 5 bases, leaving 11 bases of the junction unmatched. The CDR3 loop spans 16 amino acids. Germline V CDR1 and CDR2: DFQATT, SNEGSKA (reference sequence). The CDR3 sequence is CSASGTSGVFGETQYF. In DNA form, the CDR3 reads TGCAGTGCTTCCGGGACTAGCGGGGTATTTGGGGAGACCCAGTACTTC.

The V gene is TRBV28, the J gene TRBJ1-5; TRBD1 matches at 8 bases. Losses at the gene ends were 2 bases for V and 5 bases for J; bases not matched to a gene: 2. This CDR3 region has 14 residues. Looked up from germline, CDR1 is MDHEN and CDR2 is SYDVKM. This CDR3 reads CASSLTGGYQPQHF. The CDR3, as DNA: TGTGCCAGCAGTTTAACAGGGGGTTATCAGCCCCAGCATTTT.

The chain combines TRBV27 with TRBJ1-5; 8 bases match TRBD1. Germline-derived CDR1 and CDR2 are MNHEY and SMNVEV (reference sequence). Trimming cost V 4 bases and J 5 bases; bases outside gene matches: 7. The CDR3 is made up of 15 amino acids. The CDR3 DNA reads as TGTGCCAGCAGTTCCGCGGACAGGGCCTATCAGCCCCAGCATTTT. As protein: CASSSADRAYQPQHF.

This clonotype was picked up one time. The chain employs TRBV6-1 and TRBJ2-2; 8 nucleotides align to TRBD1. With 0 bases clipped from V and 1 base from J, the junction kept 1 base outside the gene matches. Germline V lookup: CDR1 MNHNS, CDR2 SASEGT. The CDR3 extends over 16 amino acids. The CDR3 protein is CASSEAGTGNTGELFF. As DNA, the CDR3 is TGTGCCAGCAGTGAAGCGGGGACAGGGAACACCGGGGAGCTGTTTTTT.

The CDR3, as DNA: TGCAGTGCTAGTCCGTACGTTGGGGTTTATAATTCACCCCTCCACTTT. Encoded protein: CSASPYVGVYNSPLHF. The rearrangement joins TRBV20-1 to TRBJ1-6; D is uncertain. The ends were cut back, 3 bases at V and 4 bases at J, with 16 bases in the middle. From germline, CDR1 is DFQATT and CDR2 SNEGSKA (reference sequence). CDR3 length: 16 residues.

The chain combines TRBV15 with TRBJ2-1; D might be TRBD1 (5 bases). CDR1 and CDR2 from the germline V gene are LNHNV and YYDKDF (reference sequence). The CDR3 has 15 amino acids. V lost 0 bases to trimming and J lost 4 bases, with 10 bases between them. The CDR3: CATSRDRGQYNEQFF. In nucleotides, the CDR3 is TGTGCCACCAGCAGAGATAGGGGCCAATACAATGAGCAGTTCTTC.

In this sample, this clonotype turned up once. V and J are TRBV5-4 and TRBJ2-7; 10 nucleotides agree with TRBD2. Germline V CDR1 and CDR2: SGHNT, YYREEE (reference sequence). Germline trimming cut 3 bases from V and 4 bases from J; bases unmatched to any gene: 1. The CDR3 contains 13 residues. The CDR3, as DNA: TGTGCCAGCAGCTGGACTAGCGGTTACGAGCAGTACTTC. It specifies CASSWTSGYEQYF.

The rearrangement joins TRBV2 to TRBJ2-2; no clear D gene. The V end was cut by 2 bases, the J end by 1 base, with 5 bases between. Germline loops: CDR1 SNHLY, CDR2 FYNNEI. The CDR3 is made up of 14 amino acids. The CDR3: CASSEIQNTGELFF. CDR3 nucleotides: TGTGCCAGCAGTGAAATTCAGAACACCGGGGAGCTGTTTTTT.

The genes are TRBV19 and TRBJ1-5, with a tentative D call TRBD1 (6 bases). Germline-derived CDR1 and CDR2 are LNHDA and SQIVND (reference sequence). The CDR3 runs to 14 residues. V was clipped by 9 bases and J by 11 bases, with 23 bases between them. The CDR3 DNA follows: TGTGCCAGCTTACAAACGGGGGGCTATTGGTCCCAGCATTTT. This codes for CASLQTGGYWSQHF.

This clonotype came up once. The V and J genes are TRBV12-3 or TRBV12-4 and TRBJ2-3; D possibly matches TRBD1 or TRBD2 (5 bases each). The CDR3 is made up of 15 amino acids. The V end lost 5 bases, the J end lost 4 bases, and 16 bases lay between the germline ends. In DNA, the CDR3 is TGTGCCAGCAGTCCAGGGCTCGCGAGGGCAGATACGCAGTATTTT. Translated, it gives CASSPGLARADTQYF.

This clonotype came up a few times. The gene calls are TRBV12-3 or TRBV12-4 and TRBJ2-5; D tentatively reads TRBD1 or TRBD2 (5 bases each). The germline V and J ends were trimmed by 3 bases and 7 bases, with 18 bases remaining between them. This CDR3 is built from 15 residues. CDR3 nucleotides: TGTGCCAGCAGTTTTACCGGGACCCGGCTGGCGACCCAGTACTTC. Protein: CASSFTGTRLATQYF.

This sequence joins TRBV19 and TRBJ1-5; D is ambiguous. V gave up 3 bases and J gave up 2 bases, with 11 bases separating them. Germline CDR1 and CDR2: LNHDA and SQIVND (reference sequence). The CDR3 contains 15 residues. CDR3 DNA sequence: TGTGCCAGTAGTATGCAGGTCGCGGGCAATCAGCCCCAGCATTTT. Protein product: CASSMQVAGNQPQHF. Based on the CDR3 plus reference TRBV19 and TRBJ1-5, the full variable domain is DGGITQSPKYLFRKEGQNVTLSCEQNLNHDAMYWYRQDPGQGLRLIYYSQIVNDFQKGDIAEGYSVSREKKESFPLTVTSAQKNPTAFYLCASSMQVAGNQPQHFGDGTRLSIL.

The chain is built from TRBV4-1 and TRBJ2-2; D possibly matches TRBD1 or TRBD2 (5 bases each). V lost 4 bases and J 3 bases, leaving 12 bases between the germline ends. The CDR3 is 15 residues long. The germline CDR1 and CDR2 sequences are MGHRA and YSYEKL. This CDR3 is CASSLPGRDTGELFF. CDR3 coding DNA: TGCGCCAGCAGCCTGCCGGGGCGGGACACCGGGGAGCTGTTTTTT.

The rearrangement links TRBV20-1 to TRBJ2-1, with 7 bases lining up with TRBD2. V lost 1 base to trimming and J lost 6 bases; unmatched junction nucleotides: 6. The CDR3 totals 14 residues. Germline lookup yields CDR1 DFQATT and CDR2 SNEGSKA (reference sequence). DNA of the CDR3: TGCAGTGCTAGAGTTAGGGCTAGCGGCAATGAGCAGTTCTTC. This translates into CSARVRASGNEQFF.

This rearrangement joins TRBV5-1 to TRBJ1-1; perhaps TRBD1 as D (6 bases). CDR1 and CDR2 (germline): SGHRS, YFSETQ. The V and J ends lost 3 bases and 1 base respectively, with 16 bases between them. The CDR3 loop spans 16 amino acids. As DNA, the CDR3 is TGCGCCAGCAGCTCGGACCGGGACACATGGAACACTGAAGCTTTCTTT. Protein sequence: CASSSDRDTWNTEAFF.

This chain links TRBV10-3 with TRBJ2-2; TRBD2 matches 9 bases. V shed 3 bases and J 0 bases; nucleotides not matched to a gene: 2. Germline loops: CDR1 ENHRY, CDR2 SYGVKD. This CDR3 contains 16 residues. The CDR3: CAISDPSGANTGELFF. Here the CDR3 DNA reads TGTGCCATCAGTGACCCTAGCGGGGCGAACACCGGGGAGCTGTTTTTT.

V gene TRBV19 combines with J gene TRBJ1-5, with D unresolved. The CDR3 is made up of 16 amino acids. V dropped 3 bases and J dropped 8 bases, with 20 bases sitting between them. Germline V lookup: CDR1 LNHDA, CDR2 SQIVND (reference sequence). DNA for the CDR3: TGTGCCAGTAGTATTATAGCATCAACCCGAGCGGAGCCCCAGCATTTT. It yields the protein CASSIIASTRAEPQHF. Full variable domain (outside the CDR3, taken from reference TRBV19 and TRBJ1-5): DGGITQSPKYLFRKEGQNVTLSCEQNLNHDAMYWYRQDPGQGLRLIYYSQIVNDFQKGDIAEGYSVSREKKESFPLTVTSAQKNPTAFYLCASSIIASTRAEPQHFGDGTRLSIL.

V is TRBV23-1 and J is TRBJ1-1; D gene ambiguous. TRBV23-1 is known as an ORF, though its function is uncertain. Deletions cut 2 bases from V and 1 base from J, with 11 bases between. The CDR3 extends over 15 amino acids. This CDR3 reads CASSQGFAANTEAFF. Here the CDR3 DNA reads TGCGCCAGCAGTCAAGGGTTTGCAGCGAACACTGAAGCTTTCTTT.